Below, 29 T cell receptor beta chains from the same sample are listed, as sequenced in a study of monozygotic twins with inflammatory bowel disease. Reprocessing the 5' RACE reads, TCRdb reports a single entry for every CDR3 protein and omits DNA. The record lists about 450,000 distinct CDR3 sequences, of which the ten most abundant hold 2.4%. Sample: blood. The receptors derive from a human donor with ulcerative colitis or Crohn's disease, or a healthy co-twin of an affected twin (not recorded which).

CDR3 loop: CASSLPPSGGSYEQYF. This chain joins TRBV12-3 or TRBV12-4 and TRBJ2-7; TCRdb outputs TRBD2, but without DNA this stays unchecked. CDR3 size: 16 residues.

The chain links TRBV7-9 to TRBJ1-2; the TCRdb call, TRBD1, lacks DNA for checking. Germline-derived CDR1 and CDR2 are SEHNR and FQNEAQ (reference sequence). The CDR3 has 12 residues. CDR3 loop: CASSPPDIFVTF.

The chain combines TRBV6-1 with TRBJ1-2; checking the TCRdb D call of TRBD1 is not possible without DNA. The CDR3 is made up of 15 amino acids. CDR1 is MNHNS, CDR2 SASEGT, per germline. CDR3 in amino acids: CASTEAGQGAYGYTF.

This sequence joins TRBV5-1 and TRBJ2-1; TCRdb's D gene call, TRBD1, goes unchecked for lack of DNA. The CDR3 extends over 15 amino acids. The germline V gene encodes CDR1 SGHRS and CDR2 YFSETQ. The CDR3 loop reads CASSRGQGLNNEQFF.

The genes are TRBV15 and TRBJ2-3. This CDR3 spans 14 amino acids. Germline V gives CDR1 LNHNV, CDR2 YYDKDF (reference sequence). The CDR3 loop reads CATSRDTKTDTQYF. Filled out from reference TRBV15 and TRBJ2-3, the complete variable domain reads DAMVIQNPRYQVTQFGKPVTLSCSQTLNHNVMYWYQQKSSQAPKLLFHYYDKDFNNEADTPDNFQSRRPNTSFCFLDIRSPGLGDTAMYLCATSRDTKTDTQYFGPGTRLTVL.

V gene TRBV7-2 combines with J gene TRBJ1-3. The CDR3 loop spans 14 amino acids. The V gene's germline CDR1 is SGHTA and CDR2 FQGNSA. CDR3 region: CASSLVGFGNTIYF.

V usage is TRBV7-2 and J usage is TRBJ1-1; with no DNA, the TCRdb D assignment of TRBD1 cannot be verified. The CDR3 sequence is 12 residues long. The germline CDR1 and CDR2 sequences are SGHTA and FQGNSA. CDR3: CASSFFGTGEFF.

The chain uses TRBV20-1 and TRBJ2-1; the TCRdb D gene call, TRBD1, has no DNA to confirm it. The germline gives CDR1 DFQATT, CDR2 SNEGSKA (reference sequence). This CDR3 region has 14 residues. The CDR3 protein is CSARTTLPPNEQFF.

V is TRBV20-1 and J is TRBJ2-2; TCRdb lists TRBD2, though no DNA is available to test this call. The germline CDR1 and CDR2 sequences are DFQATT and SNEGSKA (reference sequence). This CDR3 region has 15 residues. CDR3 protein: CSARVVGGGTGELFF.

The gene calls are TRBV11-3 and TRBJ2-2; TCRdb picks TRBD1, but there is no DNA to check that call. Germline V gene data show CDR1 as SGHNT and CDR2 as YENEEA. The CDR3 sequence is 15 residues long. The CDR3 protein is CASSPDRLNTGELFF.

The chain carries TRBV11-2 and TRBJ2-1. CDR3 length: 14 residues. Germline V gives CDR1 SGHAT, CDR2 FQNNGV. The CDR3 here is CASSLEPYYNEQFF.

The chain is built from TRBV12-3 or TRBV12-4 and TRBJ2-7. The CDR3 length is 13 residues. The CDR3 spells CASSFRADGEQYF.

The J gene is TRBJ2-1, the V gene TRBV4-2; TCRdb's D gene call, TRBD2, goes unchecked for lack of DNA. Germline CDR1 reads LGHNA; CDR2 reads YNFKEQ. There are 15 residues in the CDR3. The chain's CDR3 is CASSQDLSGGGGQFF.

The CDR3 loop is CASSQVQGGNQPQHF. The V gene is TRBV4-1, the J gene TRBJ1-5; absent DNA, TCRdb's TRBD1 call cannot be checked. The CDR3 covers 15 residues. Germline V gene data show CDR1 as MGHRA and CDR2 as YSYEKL.

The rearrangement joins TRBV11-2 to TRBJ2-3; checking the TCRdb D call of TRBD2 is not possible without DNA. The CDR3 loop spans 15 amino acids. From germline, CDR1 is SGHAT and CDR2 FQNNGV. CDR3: CASSEGLLFTDTQYF.

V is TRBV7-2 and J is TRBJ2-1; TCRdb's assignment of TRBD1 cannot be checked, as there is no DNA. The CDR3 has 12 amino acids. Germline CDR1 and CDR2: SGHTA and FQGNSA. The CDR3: CASSSNRDEQFF.

Here the CDR3 reads CASSPGTRREQYF. The V call is TRBV28, the J call TRBJ2-7; absent DNA, TCRdb's TRBD2 call cannot be checked. The germline gives CDR1 MDHEN, CDR2 SYDVKM. The CDR3 spans 13 residues.

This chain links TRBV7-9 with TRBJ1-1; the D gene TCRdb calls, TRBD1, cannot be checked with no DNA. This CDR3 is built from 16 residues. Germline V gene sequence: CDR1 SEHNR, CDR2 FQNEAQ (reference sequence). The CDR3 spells CASSSPLQGETTEAFF.

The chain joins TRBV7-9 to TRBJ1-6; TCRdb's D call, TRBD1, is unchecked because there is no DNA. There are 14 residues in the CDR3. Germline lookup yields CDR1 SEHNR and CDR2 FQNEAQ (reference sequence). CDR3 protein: CASSGHRANSPLHF.

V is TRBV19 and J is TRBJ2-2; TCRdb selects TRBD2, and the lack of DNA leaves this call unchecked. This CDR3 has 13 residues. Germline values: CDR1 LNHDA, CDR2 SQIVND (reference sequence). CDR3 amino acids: CASQELGSGELFF.

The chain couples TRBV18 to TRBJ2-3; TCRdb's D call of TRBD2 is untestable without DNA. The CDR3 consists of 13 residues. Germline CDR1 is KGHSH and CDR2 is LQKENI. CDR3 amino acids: CASSLLGPDTQYF.

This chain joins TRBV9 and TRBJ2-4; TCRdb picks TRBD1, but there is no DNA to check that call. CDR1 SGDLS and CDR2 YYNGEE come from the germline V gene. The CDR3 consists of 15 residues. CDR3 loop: CASSVGQGASGIQYF.

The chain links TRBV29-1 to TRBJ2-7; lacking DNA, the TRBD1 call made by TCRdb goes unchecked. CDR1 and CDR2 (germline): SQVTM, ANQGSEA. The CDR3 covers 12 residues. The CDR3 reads CSGQGLTYEQYF.

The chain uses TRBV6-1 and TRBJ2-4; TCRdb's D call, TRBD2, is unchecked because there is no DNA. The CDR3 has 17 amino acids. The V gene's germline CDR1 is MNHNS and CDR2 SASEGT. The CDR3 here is CASSRDFRSEAKNIQYF.

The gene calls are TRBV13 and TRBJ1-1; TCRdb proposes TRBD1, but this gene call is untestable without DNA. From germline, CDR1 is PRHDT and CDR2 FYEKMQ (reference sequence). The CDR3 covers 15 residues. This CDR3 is CASSFLRVSDTEAFF.

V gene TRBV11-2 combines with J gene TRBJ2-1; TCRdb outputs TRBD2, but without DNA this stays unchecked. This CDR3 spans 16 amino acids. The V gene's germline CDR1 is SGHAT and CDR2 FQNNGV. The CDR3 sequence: CASSARLAGVYNEQFF.

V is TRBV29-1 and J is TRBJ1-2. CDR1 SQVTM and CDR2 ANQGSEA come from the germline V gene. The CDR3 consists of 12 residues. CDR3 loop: CSVRRGGYGYTF.

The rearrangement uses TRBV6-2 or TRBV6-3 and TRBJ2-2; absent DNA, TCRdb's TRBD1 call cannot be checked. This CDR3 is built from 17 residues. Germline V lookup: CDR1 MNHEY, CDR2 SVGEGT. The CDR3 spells CASSYSKGSEKTGELFF.

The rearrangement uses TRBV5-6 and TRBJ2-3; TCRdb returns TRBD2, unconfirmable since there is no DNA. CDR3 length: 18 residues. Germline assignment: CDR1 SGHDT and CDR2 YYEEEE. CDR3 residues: CASRGGLAGFTSTDTQYF.